These 15 T cell receptor beta chains were sequenced from one sample in a study of blood T cells in healthy people across ages. Sample-barcoded 5' priming and a J-beta primer mix drove a second PCR of roughly 6 to 12 cycles. TCRdb recomputed calls from the 5' RACE reads with MiXCR, one row per CDR3 protein. The sample comprises fewer than 900,000 distinct CDR3 sequences, 43% of which are singletons, and roughly 20% rests with the top ten. Sequenced: blood. The receptor set was obtained from a woman in her fifties or sixties in good health.

This clonotype was seen a single time. The chain is built from TRBV7-2 and TRBJ2-1; TRBD2 agrees at 10 bases. Germline trimming cut 1 base from V and 7 bases from J; bases unmatched to any gene: 7. Looked up from germline, CDR1 is SGHTA and CDR2 is FQGNSA. This CDR3 region has 16 residues. CDR3 in amino acids: CASSLVSSGGLNEQFF. The CDR3 DNA reads as TGTGCCAGCAGCTTAGTGTCTAGCGGGGGTTTGAATGAGCAGTTCTTC.

This clonotype was seen more than once but under ten times. The CDR3 spells CATSEQYTDTQYF. CDR3 DNA: TGTGCCACCAGTGAGCAGTACACAGATACGCAGTATTTT. The gene calls are TRBV24-1 and TRBJ2-3, with D uncertain. Trimming removed 4 bases from V and 2 bases from J, with 6 bases in between. Germline assignment: CDR1 KGHDR and CDR2 SFDVKD. The length of the CDR3 is 13 residues.

V is TRBV27 and J is TRBJ1-5, with D perhaps TRBD1 (5 bases). The V end was cut by 5 bases, the J end by 0 bases, with 17 bases between. This CDR3 spans 17 amino acids. CDR1 and CDR2 from the germline V gene are MNHEY and SMNVEV (reference sequence). This CDR3 is CASSPRMTVYSNQPQHF. CDR3 sequence (DNA): TGTGCCAGCAGTCCAAGAATGACAGTGTATAGCAATCAGCCCCAGCATTTT.

There are a few counts of this clonotype. This rearrangement joins TRBV20-1 to TRBJ2-3, with a tentative D call TRBD1 (6 bases). CDR3 length equals 11 residues. CDR1 DFQATT and CDR2 SNEGSKA come from the germline V gene (reference sequence). The CDR3 sequence is CLWGLGDTQYF. CDR3 nucleotide sequence: TGCCTCTGGGGGCTGGGAGATACGCAGTATTTT.

The CDR3 bases are TGTGCCATACTAGCGGGGTCCTACAATGAGCAGTTCTTC. Translated: CAILAGSYNEQFF. The chain employs TRBV28 and TRBJ2-1, with 10 nucleotides matching TRBD2. The V gene end was trimmed by 10 bases and the J gene end by 1 base; junction bases not matched to a gene: 1. Looked up from germline, CDR1 is MDHEN and CDR2 is SYDVKM. This CDR3 is 13 amino acids long.

About this clonotype: A much larger clonotype is one base distant, so this may be a read error. The chain employs TRBV6-2 or TRBV6-3 and TRBJ2-7, with 9 bases identical to TRBD2. The CDR3 covers 13 residues. Losses at the gene ends were 11 bases for V and 7 bases for J; bases not matched to a gene: 12. CDR1 MNHEY and CDR2 SVGEGT come from the germline V gene. Here the CDR3 reads CASSGTSPSEQYF. The CDR3 bases are TGTGCCTCCAGCGGGACTAGCCCCAGTGAGCAGTACTTC.

This clonotype was counted at least ten times. The DNA for the CDR3 is TGTGCCAGCACTCAGCCGGGACTAGCGGGGGGGTCCTACAATGAGCAGTTCTTC. It codes for CASTQPGLAGGSYNEQFF. V is TRBV12-3 or TRBV12-4 and J is TRBJ2-1, with 16 bases identical to TRBD2. The CDR3 loop spans 18 amino acids. Losses at the gene ends were 7 bases for V and 1 base for J; bases not matched to a gene: 7.

The rearrangement joins TRBV6-2 or TRBV6-3 to TRBJ2-7, with D possibly TRBD1 on 5 matching bases. V lost 5 bases to trimming and J lost 1 base, with 15 bases between them. Germline CDR1 is MNHEY and CDR2 is SVGEGT. The CDR3 consists of 15 residues. For the CDR3, the DNA is TGTGCCAGCAGTCCCCTTCGGGCAGGGTCCTACGAGCAGTACTTC. This gives the protein CASSPLRAGSYEQYF.

This clonotype occurred once. The rearrangement uses TRBV3-1 and TRBJ1-4, with a possible D match to TRBD1 (5 bases). The CDR3 is 14 amino acids. V was trimmed by 1 base and J by 8 bases, leaving 11 bases between them. The germline gives CDR1 LGHDT, CDR2 YNNKEL (reference sequence). The CDR3 is CASSQVQGREKLFF. DNA of the CDR3: TGTGCCAGCAGCCAAGTCCAGGGTCGGGAAAAACTGTTTTTT.

This clonotype was detected ten times or more. V is TRBV12-3 or TRBV12-4 and J is TRBJ2-5; 14 bases fit TRBD2. The CDR3 totals 16 residues. Trimming removed 6 bases from V and 4 bases from J; junction bases left unmatched: 7. In DNA form, the CDR3 reads TGTGCCAGCAGCTTAAGACTAGCGGGGGGGCGAGAGACCCAGTACTTC. Its protein product is CASSLRLAGGRETQYF.

This clonotype was recorded at least ten times. The chain carries TRBV5-1 and TRBJ1-6; 10 bases line up with TRBD1. Germline-derived CDR1 and CDR2 are SGHRS and YFSETQ. The CDR3 extends over 15 amino acids. Trimming removed 4 bases from V and 8 bases from J; junction bases left unmatched: 6. The CDR3 loop reads CASSVTGGPDSPLHF. In nucleotides, the CDR3 is TGCGCCAGCAGCGTGACAGGGGGCCCTGATTCACCCCTCCACTTT.

This clonotype was picked up a small number of times. The CDR3 coding sequence is TGTGCCAGCAGCGATAACAGGGGGTTGAACACTGAAGCTTTCTTT. Encoded protein: CASSDNRGLNTEAFF. The chain is built from TRBV7-9 and TRBJ1-1; TRBD1 matches 8 bases. V lost 5 bases and J lost 0; bases outside the gene matches: 5. The length of the CDR3 is 15 residues. From germline, CDR1 is SEHNR and CDR2 FQNEAQ (reference sequence).

This chain joins TRBV20-1 and TRBJ2-1; 14 nucleotides align to TRBD2. CDR3 length: 15 amino acids. V dropped 5 bases and J dropped 6; count of bases not matched to a gene: 6. CDR1 is DFQATT and CDR2 is SNEGSKA in the germline V gene (reference sequence). CDR3 region: CSADPGLAGVNEQFF. CDR3 in DNA: TGCAGTGCTGACCCGGGACTAGCGGGAGTCAATGAGCAGTTCTTC.

This clonotype has ten or more counts. This chain connects TRBV29-1 to TRBJ2-3; a weak D match, TRBD2 (6 bases). V was shortened by 5 bases and J by 5 bases, with 23 bases between the two germline ends. The germline gives CDR1 SQVTM, CDR2 ANQGSEA. The CDR3 is made up of 16 amino acids. The CDR3 DNA is TGCAGCGTTTCACGACTAGAGTGGGAGGTCAAAGATACGCAGTATTTT. Translation: CSVSRLEWEVKDTQYF.

As concerns this clonotype: Sequence at one end of the junction differs from germline and may be a read error. The J gene is TRBJ1-5, the V gene TRBV20-1, with 8 bases that match TRBD1. The CDR3 loop spans 14 amino acids. Germline-derived CDR1 and CDR2 are DFQATT and SNEGSKA (reference sequence). The CDR3 nucleotides are TGCAGTGCCGTGGACAGGGTTGACAATCAGCTCCAGCATTTT. Translated: CSAVDRVDNQLQHF.